By sample fraction, the clone carrying this T cell receptor beta chain is medium-sized. The antigen is not known. The data were taken from a study of somatic mutations in cytotoxic T cells in rheumatoid arthritis. Study observations and caveats: Neither rheumatoid arthritis patients nor age-matched healthy controls had significantly different CD8+ T-cell clonality from the other group.

This table comes from immunoSEQ multiplex PCR, and its TCRdb copy is limited to in-frame clones, with some not included. The sample has roughly 7,700 clones; 75% are singletons. Sequences were obtained from CD8+ T cells sorted from blood. The source is an adult with rheumatoid arthritis.

As DNA, the CDR3 is TGTGCCAGCAGCGTAGGCGGGAGGGCGGCAGATACGCAGTATTTT. This sequence encodes CASSVGGRAADTQYF. This chain links TRBV9 with TRBJ2-3, with TRBD2 matching 9 bases. Per the germline V gene, CDR1 is SGDLS and CDR2 is YYNGEE. The V and J ends lost 0 bases and 4 bases, in that order; junction bases with no gene match: 3. There are 15 residues in the CDR3.